This passage covers 31 T cell receptor beta chains from one sample sequenced in a study of blood T cell repertoires in COVID-19. Some clones are missing from TCRdb's copy, which holds only in-frame ones; the method was immunoSEQ multiplex PCR. The sample lists 62,000 or so clones; about 80% were seen once. Material for sequencing was peripheral blood. The receptors were gathered from a man between 60 and 75 years old with COVID-19, enrolled during active disease.

V gene TRBV5-1 combines with J gene TRBJ2-3; tentatively, D is TRBD2 (6 bases). V was cut by 0 bases and J by 1 base, with 9 bases left in between. There are 15 residues in the CDR3. Germline CDR1 reads SGHRS; CDR2 reads YFSETQ. The CDR3 region is CASSLEDYRTDTQYF. CDR3 sequence (DNA): TGCGCCAGCAGCTTGGAGGACTATCGCACAGATACGCAGTATTTT. The full variable domain, completed using reference TRBV5-1 and TRBJ2-3, is KAGVTQTPRYLIKTRGQQVTLSCSPISGHRSVSWYQQTPGQGLQFLFEYFSETQRNKGNFPGRFSGRQFSNSRSEMNVSTLELGDSALYLCASSLEDYRTDTQYFGPGTRLTVL.

This chain uses TRBV3-1 (or the pseudogene TRBV3-2) with TRBJ1-2; D perhaps matches TRBD1 (5 bases). This CDR3 is 15 amino acids long. Germline assignment: CDR1 LGHDT and CDR2 YNNKEL (reference sequence). The V end was cut by 5 bases, the J end by 2 bases, with 15 bases between. The CDR3, as DNA: TGTGCCAGCAGCACCCCGGGACGGGGGAACTATGGCTACACCTTC. Translation gives CASSTPGRGNYGYTF.

The chain carries TRBV5-4 and TRBJ2-3; 7 nucleotides line up with TRBD2. J gave up 2 bases and V 2 bases, and 8 bases lay outside the gene matches. This CDR3 is 16 amino acids long. Germline V gene data show CDR1 as SGHNT and CDR2 as YYREEE (reference sequence). CDR3 DNA: TGTGCCAGCAGCTTTGATCCAGCGGGGATCACAGATACGCAGTATTTT. This codes for CASSFDPAGITDTQYF.

J is TRBJ1-1 and V is TRBV3-1 (or the pseudogene TRBV3-2), with TRBD1 matching over 8 bases. V shed 4 bases, J shed 2 bases, and the junction held 3 bases outside the gene matches. Germline loops: CDR1 LGHDT, CDR2 YNNKEL (reference sequence). CDR3 length equals 14 residues. For the CDR3, the DNA is TGTGCCAGCAGCCTCGGGACAGGTAACACTGAAGCTTTCTTT. It codes for CASSLGTGNTEAFF.

This clone was counted between two and nine times. The gene calls are TRBV11-2 and TRBJ2-1; 12 bases agree with TRBD2. After removal of 5 bases from V and 6 bases from J, the junction contained 5 bases not matched to a gene. Germline CDR1 is SGHAT and CDR2 is FQNNGV. The CDR3 has 15 amino acids. The CDR3 sequence is CASSRPGLAGNEQFF. The CDR3 region has the DNA TGTGCCAGCAGCAGACCGGGACTAGCGGGCAATGAGCAGTTCTTC.

This chain uses TRBV5-1 with TRBJ2-2; 9 bases match TRBD2. This CDR3 region has 15 residues. The ends lost 0 bases at V and 7 bases at J; junction bases unmatched: 4. Germline CDR1 reads SGHRS; CDR2 reads YFSETQ. The CDR3 nucleotides are TGCGCCAGCAGCTTGGTAGCGGGAGAGAACGGGGAGCTGTTTTTT. Amino acid sequence: CASSLVAGENGELFF.

The V gene is TRBV28, the J gene TRBJ2-1; 10 nucleotides match TRBD2. This CDR3 contains 16 residues. V lost 5 bases and J lost 9; bases outside the gene matches: 13. CDR1 is MDHEN, CDR2 SYDVKM, per germline. CDR3 sequence: CASSLGLAAAGGEQFF. The CDR3 region has the DNA TGTGCCAGCAGTCTCGGACTAGCGGCAGCAGGGGGTGAGCAGTTCTTC. Based on the CDR3 plus reference TRBV28 and TRBJ2-1, the full variable domain is DVKVTQSSRYLVKRTGEKVFLECVQDMDHENMFWYRQDPGLGLRLIYFSYDVKMKEKGDIPEGYSVSREKKERFSLILESASTNQTSMYLCASSLGLAAAGGEQFFGPGTRLTVL.

The chain has TRBV5-1 and TRBJ1-5, with D possibly TRBD1 on 5 matching bases. The germline V gene has CDR1 SGHRS and CDR2 YFSETQ. V lost 1 base, J lost 5 bases, and 13 bases lay in between. The CDR3 is 15 amino acids. CDR3 residues: CASSLSGGSDQPQHF. The CDR3 DNA reads TGCGCCAGCAGCTTGAGCGGGGGTTCGGATCAGCCCCAGCATTTT.

The chain is built from TRBV5-6 and TRBJ1-2, with TRBD1 as a possible D gene (5 bases). Germline CDR1 is SGHDT and CDR2 is YYEEEE. The V end was cut by 2 bases, the J end by 11 bases, with 10 bases between. The CDR3 loop spans 11 amino acids. This CDR3 is CASSFHRIYTF. For the CDR3, the DNA is TGTGCCAGCAGCTTTCACAGGATTTACACCTTC.

The genes are TRBV3-1 (or the pseudogene TRBV3-2) and TRBJ2-3, with 9 bases matching TRBD2. In germline, CDR1 is LGHDT, CDR2 YNNKEL (reference sequence). The CDR3 contains 17 residues. Trimming removed 0 bases from V and 3 bases from J; junction bases left unmatched: 7. Here the CDR3 reads CASSQEVRGGLTDTQYF. CDR3 coding DNA: TGTGCCAGCAGCCAAGAGGTGCGGGGGGGCCTTACAGATACGCAGTATTTT.

The CDR3 nucleotides are TGTGCCAGCAGCCTCGGGACTTCACGGACTGAAGCTTTCTTT. This sequence encodes CASSLGTSRTEAFF. V is TRBV11-3 and J is TRBJ1-1, with D possibly matching TRBD1 (5 bases). V was cut by 5 bases and J by 5 bases, with 15 bases left in between. Looked up from germline, CDR1 is SGHNT and CDR2 is YENEEA. The CDR3 is made up of 14 amino acids.

V usage is TRBV5-6 and J usage is TRBJ2-3; 10 bases agree with TRBD2. Germline values: CDR1 SGHDT, CDR2 YYEEEE. V lost 6 bases to trimming and J lost 5 bases; unmatched junction nucleotides: 3. This CDR3 comprises 13 residues. The CDR3 bases are TGTGCCAGCACCCGACTAGCGGGAGATACGCAGTATTTT. Amino acid sequence: CASTRLAGDTQYF.

The DNA of the CDR3 is TGTGCCAGCAGCTTAGAGGGATTTTCAGGGGAGACCCAGTACTTC. Protein: CASSLEGFSGETQYF. The chain links TRBV7-7 to TRBJ2-5, with D perhaps TRBD1 (5 bases). Trimming took off 1 base at V and 5 bases at J, with 14 bases between the two ends. The CDR3 consists of 15 residues. Germline-derived CDR1 and CDR2 are SSHAT and FNYEAQ (reference sequence).

The chain carries TRBV30 and TRBJ1-3; maybe TRBD1 (6 bases). The CDR3 extends over 15 amino acids. Germline CDR1 reads GTSNPN; CDR2 reads SVGIG (reference sequence). V shed 3 bases and J shed 0 bases, with 12 bases lying between them. CDR3 region: CAWSHRESSGNTIYF. Written as DNA, the CDR3 is TGTGCCTGGAGCCACAGGGAGAGCTCTGGAAACACCATATATTTT.

V gene TRBV27 combines with J gene TRBJ1-2; D is ambiguous. Germline V gene sequence: CDR1 MNHEY, CDR2 SMNVEV (reference sequence). Trimming stripped 1 base from V and 4 bases from J, with 10 bases between. The CDR3 is 14 residues long. CDR3 protein: CASSLFPRGYGYTF. Written as DNA, the CDR3 is TGTGCCAGCAGTTTATTCCCTCGGGGCTATGGCTACACCTTC.

As DNA, the CDR3 is TGTGCCAGCAGTAACCTAGCGGGAGGAACAGATACGCAGTATTTT. This sequence encodes CASSNLAGGTDTQYF. The chain couples TRBV2 to TRBJ2-3, with TRBD2 identical over 11 bases. CDR1 is SNHLY, CDR2 FYNNEI, per germline. The trim removed 5 bases at V and 3 bases at J, leaving 4 bases unmatched. The CDR3 is 15 residues long.

The chain is built from TRBV9 and TRBJ1-1; D may be TRBD1 (6 bases). This CDR3 spans 16 amino acids. CDR1 and CDR2 (germline): SGDLS, YYNGEE. The ends were cut back, 0 bases at V and 1 base at J, with 13 bases in the middle. For the CDR3, the DNA is TGTGCCAGCAGCGTAGATGGGGGCTCGTCGAACACTGAAGCTTTCTTT. Its translation is CASSVDGGSSNTEAFF.

The CDR3 DNA follows: TGTGCCAGCAGCGCAACGACAGGGTTGGGTGGCTACACCTTC. Amino acids: CASSATTGLGGYTF. The rearrangement links TRBV11-2 to TRBJ1-2; 7 bases align to TRBD1. Germline V CDR1 and CDR2: SGHAT, FQNNGV. CDR3 length: 14 amino acids. With 5 bases clipped from V and 7 bases from J, the junction kept 10 bases outside the gene matches.

This chain's CDR3 is CASRAPSNQPQHF. The CDR3 nucleotides read TGTGCCAGCAGGGCACCCAGCAATCAGCCCCAGCATTTT. This chain links TRBV2 with TRBJ1-5; D is ambiguous. CDR3 size: 13 residues. The ends were cut back, 6 bases at V and 1 base at J, with 7 bases in the middle. Germline V CDR1 and CDR2: SNHLY, FYNNEI.

The chain links TRBV5-6 to TRBJ2-3; D unresolved. There are 13 residues in the CDR3. V shed 4 bases and J shed 9 bases, with 15 bases lying between them. The germline CDR1 and CDR2 sequences are SGHDT and YYEEEE. The CDR3 DNA is TGTGCCAGCAGCGCTAGGTTAGGAGAAACGCAGTATTTT. Protein product: CASSARLGETQYF.

The chain has TRBV18 and TRBJ2-2, with D unresolved. The CDR3 is 16 amino acids. The V gene lost 1 base and the J gene lost 0 bases, with 9 bases spanning the gap. CDR1 is KGHSH, CDR2 LQKENI, per germline. The CDR3 DNA is TGTGCCAGCTCACCACAGCCACCGTCGAACACCGGGGAGCTGTTTTTT. Translating gives CASSPQPPSNTGELFF. The full variable domain, with the rest looked up from reference TRBV18 and TRBJ2-2, is NAGVMQNPRHLVRRRGQEARLRCSPMKGHSHVYWYRQLPEEGLKFMVYLQKENIIDESGMPKERFSAEFPKEGPSILRIQQVVRGDSAAYFCASSPQPPSNTGELFFGEGSRLTVL.

This chain links TRBV2 with TRBJ1-3; D is unresolved. This CDR3 has 14 residues. Deletions cut 8 bases from V and 0 bases from J, with 11 bases between. CDR1 and CDR2 (germline): SNHLY, FYNNEI. For the CDR3, the DNA is TGTGCCAGCGTTGCCCCTAACTCTGGAAACACCATATATTTT. Its translation is CASVAPNSGNTIYF.

This clone was observed a handful of times. The chain uses TRBV9 and TRBJ2-7; D possibly corresponds to TRBD1 (6 bases). Trimming cost V 2 bases and J 3 bases, with 9 bases left between them. CDR1 is SGDLS, CDR2 YYNGEE, per germline. The CDR3 consists of 13 residues. In nucleotides, the CDR3 is TGTGCCAGCAGCGTTGCGGACAGCTACGAGCAGTACTTC. This translates into CASSVADSYEQYF.

This chain connects TRBV11-2 to TRBJ2-2; 7 bases line up with TRBD2. The J segment lost 9 bases and the V segment lost 8 bases, leaving 3 bases of the junction unmatched. Germline CDR1 and CDR2: SGHAT and FQNNGV. The CDR3 sequence is 11 residues long. The CDR3 DNA follows: TGTGCCAGCGGGGGGGTGTGGGAGCTGTTTTTT. Residues: CASGGVWELFF.

This clone came up a few times. The V gene is TRBV29-1, the J gene TRBJ2-3; D is possibly TRBD2 (6 bases). The V end lost 5 bases, the J end lost 0 bases, and 12 bases lay between the germline ends. The CDR3 has 14 residues. Germline lookup yields CDR1 SQVTM and CDR2 ANQGSEA. The chain's CDR3 is CSVSLGLSTDTQYF. CDR3 coding DNA: TGCAGCGTTTCTCTGGGACTTAGCACAGATACGCAGTATTTT.

This chain joins TRBV28 and TRBJ1-6, with D unclear. The CDR3 length is 15 residues. V lost 5 bases and J 0 bases, leaving 8 bases between the germline ends. The germline CDR1 and CDR2 sequences are MDHEN and SYDVKM. The CDR3 DNA is TGTGCCAGCAGTGACGGGAGCTCCTATAATTCACCCCTCCACTTT. Protein product: CASSDGSSYNSPLHF.

This clone was seen a few times. The chain combines TRBV9 with TRBJ2-7, with 7 positions matching TRBD1. The V segment lost 4 bases and the J segment 6 bases; nucleotides outside the gene matches: 10. Germline CDR1 reads SGDLS; CDR2 reads YYNGEE. The CDR3 extends over 14 amino acids. The CDR3, as DNA: TGTGCCAGCAGCCCCAACCCATACAGGGGCGAGCAGTACTTC. Its translation: CASSPNPYRGEQYF.

The V call is TRBV12-5, the J call TRBJ2-7, with TRBD1 identical over 7 bases. Looked up from germline, CDR1 is LGHNT and CDR2 is FRNRAP. The CDR3 has 16 residues. V lost 2 bases, J lost 2 bases, and 9 bases stayed unmatched. The CDR3 is CASGLPRDRKTYEQYF. The CDR3 DNA sequence: TGTGCTAGTGGTTTGCCCAGGGACAGAAAAACCTACGAGCAGTACTTC.

This clone was seen a single time. The CDR3 loop reads CAWGSSGRNQPQHF. The CDR3 DNA is TGTGCCTGGGGAAGCTCAGGTCGCAATCAGCCCCAGCATTTT. The chain has TRBV30 and TRBJ1-5; D is unclear. The CDR3 is 14 amino acids. Trimming removed 5 bases at V and 2 bases at J, with 13 bases between. Germline V gene data show CDR1 as GTSNPN and CDR2 as SVGIG (reference sequence).

The V call is TRBV3-1 (or the pseudogene TRBV3-2), the J call TRBJ2-3; TRBD1 matches at 7 bases. The CDR3 spans 14 residues. V lost 3 bases to trimming and J lost 9 bases; unmatched junction nucleotides: 9. Germline values: CDR1 LGHDT, CDR2 YNNKEL (reference sequence). The DNA for the CDR3 is TGTGCCAGCAGCCATGATACAGGGGTGGGGACGCAGTATTTT. This sequence encodes CASSHDTGVGTQYF.

This clone was observed a single time. The chain joins TRBV9 to TRBJ2-7, with TRBD2 identical over 10 bases. This CDR3 region has 15 residues. The V gene's germline CDR1 is SGDLS and CDR2 YYNGEE. The ends lost 3 bases at V and 3 bases at J; junction bases unmatched: 6. The CDR3 sequence: CASSEAGGVVYEQYF. The CDR3 DNA reads as TGTGCCAGCAGCGAAGCGGGGGGGGTAGTCTACGAGCAGTACTTC.